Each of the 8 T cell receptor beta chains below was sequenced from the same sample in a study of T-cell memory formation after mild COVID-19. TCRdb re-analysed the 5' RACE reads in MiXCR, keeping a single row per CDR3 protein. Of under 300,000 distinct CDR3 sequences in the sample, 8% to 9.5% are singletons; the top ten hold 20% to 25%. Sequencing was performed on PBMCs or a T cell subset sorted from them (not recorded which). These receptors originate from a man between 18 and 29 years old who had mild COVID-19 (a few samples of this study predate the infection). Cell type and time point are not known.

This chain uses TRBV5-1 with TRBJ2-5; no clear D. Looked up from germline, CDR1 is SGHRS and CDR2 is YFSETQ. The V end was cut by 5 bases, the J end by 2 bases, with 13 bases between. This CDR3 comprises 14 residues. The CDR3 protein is CASRVQTYQETQYF. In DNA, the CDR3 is TGCGCCAGCAGGGTGCAGACCTATCAAGAGACCCAGTACTTC.

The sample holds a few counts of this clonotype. CDR3 region: CASSYSEQGPGYTF. In DNA form, the CDR3 reads TGTGCCAGCAGTTACTCAGAACAGGGGCCCGGCTACACCTTC. The gene calls are TRBV6-5 and TRBJ1-2, with 7 bases identical to TRBD1. The trim removed 0 bases at V and 8 bases at J, leaving 6 bases unmatched. The CDR3 has 14 residues. Germline CDR1 is MNHEY and CDR2 is SVGAGI.

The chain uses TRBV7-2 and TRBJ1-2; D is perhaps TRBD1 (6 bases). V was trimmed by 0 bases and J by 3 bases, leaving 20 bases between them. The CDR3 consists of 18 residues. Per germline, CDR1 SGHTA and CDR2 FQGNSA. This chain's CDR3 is CASSLALGTAKGDYGYTF. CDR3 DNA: TGTGCCAGCAGCTTAGCGCTTGGCACGGCAAAGGGGGACTATGGCTACACCTTC.

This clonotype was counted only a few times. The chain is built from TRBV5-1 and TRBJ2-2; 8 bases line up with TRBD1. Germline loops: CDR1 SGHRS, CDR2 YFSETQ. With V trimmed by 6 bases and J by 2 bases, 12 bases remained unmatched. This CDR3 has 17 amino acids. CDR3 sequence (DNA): TGCGCCAGCACCTCCCCGCCGGGACAGGCCAACACCGGGGAGCTGTTTTTT. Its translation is CASTSPPGQANTGELFF.

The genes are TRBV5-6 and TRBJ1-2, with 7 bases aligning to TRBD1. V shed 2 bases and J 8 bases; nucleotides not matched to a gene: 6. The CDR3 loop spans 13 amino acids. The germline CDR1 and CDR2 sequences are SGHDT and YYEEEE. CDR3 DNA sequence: TGTGCCAGCAGCTTTACAGGGGTGTCGGGCTACACCTTC. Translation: CASSFTGVSGYTF.

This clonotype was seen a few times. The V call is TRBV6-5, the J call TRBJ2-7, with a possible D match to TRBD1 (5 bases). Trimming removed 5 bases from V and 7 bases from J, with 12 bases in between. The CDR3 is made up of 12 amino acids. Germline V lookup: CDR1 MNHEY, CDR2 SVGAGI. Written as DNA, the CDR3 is TGTGCCAGCAGTGCAGGGTTTCGGGAGCAGTACTTC. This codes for CASSAGFREQYF.

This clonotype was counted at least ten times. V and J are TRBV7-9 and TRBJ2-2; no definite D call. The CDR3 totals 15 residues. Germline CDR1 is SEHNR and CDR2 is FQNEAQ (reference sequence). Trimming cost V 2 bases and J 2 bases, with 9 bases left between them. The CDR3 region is CASSLIRSNTGELFF. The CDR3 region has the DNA TGTGCCAGCAGCTTAATCAGGAGTAACACCGGGGAGCTGTTTTTT.

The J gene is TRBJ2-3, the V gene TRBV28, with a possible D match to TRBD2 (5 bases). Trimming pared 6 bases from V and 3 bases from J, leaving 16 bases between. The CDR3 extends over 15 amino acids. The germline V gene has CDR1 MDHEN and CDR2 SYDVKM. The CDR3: CASSSAGLATDTQYF. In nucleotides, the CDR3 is TGTGCCAGCAGCTCAGCCGGACTTGCGACAGATACGCAGTATTTT.